The source of this T cell receptor (beta chain) is a study of graft-versus-host responses after intestinal transplantation. Intraepithelial and lamina propria lymphocytes were released after the graft tissue was processed. Repertoires were generated with immunoSEQ multiplex PCR, while TCRdb's copy carries only in-frame clones and drops some. The sample consists of fewer than 15,000 clones, 55% to 75% of them appearing once. V dropped 4 bases and J dropped 6 bases, with 8 bases sitting between them. CDR3 length: 12 amino acids. Per germline, CDR1 SGHNT and CDR2 YENEEA. The origin of this receptor is a human patient who received an intestinal transplant, so some T cells may come from the graft donor. The source material was ileum tissue, sampled 700 to 800 days after intestinal transplantation. The chain employs TRBV11-3 and TRBJ2-3; D gene uncertain. The CDR3 loop reads CASSSNGDTQYF. DNA for the CDR3: TGTGCCAGCAGCTCAAACGGTGATACGCAGTATTTT.